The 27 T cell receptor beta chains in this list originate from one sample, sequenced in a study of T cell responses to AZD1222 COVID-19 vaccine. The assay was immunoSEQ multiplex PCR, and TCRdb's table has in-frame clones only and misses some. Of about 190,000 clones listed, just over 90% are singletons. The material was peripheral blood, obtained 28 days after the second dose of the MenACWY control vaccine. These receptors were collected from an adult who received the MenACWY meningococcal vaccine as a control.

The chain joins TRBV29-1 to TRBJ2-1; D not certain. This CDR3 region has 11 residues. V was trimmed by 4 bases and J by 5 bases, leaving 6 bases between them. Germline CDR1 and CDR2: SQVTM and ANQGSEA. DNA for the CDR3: TGCAGCGTTGCAAGAAACAATGAGCAGTTCTTC. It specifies CSVARNNEQFF.

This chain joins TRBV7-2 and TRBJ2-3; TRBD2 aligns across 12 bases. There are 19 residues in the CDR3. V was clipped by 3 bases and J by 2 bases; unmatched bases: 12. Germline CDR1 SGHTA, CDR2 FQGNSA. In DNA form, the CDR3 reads TGTGCCAGCAGCTTCGCCGCTGGACTAGCGGGACCCTACACAGATACGCAGTATTTT. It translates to CASSFAAGLAGPYTDTQYF.

DNA for the CDR3: TGTGCCAGCAGGTACGGGGGGCTTAGGGAGCAGTACTTC. It translates to CASRYGGLREQYF. This chain joins TRBV5-6 and TRBJ2-7; D is perhaps TRBD2 (7 bases). V was cut by 5 bases and J by 7 bases, with 16 bases left in between. CDR3 size: 13 residues. In germline, CDR1 is SGHDT, CDR2 YYEEEE.

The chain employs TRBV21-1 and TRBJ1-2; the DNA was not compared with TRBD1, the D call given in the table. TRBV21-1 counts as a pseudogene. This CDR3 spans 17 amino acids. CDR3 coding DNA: TGTGCCAGCAGCAAAGAAGATAGTGCACAGGCTAACTATGGCTACACCTTC. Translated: CASSKEDSAQANYGYTF.

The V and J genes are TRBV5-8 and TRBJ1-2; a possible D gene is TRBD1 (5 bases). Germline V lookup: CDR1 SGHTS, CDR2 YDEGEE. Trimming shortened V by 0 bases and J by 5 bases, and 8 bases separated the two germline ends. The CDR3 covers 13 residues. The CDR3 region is CASSLATDYGYTF. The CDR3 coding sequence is TGTGCCAGCAGCTTGGCGACAGATTATGGCTACACCTTC.

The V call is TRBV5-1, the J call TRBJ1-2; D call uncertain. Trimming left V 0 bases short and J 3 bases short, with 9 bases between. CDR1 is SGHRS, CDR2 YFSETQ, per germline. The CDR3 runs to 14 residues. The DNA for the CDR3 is TGCGCCAGCAGCTTGGGGAACAGCTACTATGGCTACACCTTC. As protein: CASSLGNSYYGYTF.

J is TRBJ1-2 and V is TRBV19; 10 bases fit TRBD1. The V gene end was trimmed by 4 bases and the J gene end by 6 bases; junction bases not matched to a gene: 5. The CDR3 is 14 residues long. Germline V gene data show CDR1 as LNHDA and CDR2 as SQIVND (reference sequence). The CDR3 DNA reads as TGTGCCAGTAGTAGAGACAGGGGGCGCGATGGCTACACCTTC. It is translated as CASSRDRGRDGYTF.

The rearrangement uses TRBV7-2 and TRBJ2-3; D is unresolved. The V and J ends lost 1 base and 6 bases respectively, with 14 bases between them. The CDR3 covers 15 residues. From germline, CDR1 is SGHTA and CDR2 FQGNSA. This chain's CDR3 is CASSLVGPRRDTQYF. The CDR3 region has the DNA TGTGCCAGCAGCTTAGTTGGACCCCGACGGGATACGCAGTATTTT.

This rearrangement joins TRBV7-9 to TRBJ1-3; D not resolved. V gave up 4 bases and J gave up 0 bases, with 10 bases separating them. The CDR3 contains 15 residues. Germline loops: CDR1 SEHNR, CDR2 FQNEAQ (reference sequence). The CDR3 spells CASSSHFLSGNTIYF. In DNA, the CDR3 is TGTGCCAGCAGCTCCCATTTCCTCTCTGGAAACACCATATATTTT. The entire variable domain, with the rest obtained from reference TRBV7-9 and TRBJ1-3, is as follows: DTGVSQNPRHKITKRGQNVTFRCDPISEHNRLYWYRQTLGQGPEFLTYFQNEAQLEKSRLLSDRFSAERPKGSFSTLEIQRTEQGDSAMYLCASSSHFLSGNTIYFGEGSWLTVV.

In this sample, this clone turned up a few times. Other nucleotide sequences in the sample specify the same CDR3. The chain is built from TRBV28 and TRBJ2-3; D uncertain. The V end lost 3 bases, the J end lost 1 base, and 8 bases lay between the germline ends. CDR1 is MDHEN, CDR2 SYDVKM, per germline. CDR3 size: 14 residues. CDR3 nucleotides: TGTGCCAGCAGTTTTGTAGCAGGCACAGATACGCAGTATTTT. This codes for CASSFVAGTDTQYF.

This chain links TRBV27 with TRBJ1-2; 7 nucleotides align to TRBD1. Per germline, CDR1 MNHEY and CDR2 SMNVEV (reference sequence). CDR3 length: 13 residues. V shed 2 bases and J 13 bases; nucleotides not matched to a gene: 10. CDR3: CASSLQVGTATTF. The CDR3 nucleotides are TGTGCCAGCAGTTTACAGGTCGGGACAGCGACCACCTTC.

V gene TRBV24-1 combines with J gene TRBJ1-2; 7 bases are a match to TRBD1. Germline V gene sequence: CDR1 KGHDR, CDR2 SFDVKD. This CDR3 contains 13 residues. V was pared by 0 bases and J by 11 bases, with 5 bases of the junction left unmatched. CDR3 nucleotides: TGTGCCACCAGTGATTTGGGGACAGCCGATTACACCTTC. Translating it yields CATSDLGTADYTF.

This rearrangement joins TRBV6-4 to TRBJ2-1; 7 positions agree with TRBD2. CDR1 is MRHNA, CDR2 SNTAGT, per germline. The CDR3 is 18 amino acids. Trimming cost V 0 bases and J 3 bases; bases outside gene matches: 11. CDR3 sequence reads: CASSDSARGSGGYNEQFF. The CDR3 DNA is TGTGCCAGCAGTGACTCGGCTCGCGGGAGTGGGGGCTACAATGAGCAGTTCTTC.

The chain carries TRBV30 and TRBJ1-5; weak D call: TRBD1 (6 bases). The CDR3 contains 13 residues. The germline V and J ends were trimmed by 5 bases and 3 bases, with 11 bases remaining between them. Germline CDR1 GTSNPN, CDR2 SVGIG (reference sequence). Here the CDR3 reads CAWQGQLNQPQHF. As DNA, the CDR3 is TGTGCCTGGCAAGGACAGCTCAATCAGCCCCAGCATTTT. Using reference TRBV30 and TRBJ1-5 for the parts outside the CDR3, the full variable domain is SQTIHQWPATLVQPVGSPLSLECTVEGTSNPNLYWYRQAAGRGLQLLFYSVGIGQISSEVPQNLSASRPQDRQFILSSKKLLLSDSGFYLCAWQGQLNQPQHFGDGTRLSIL.

The CDR3 is CASSLSGGEYNEQFF. CDR3 DNA sequence: TGTGCCAGCTCCCTGTCAGGGGGCGAGTACAATGAGCAGTTCTTC. The V call is TRBV18, the J call TRBJ2-1; 8 bases are a match to TRBD1. The J segment lost 4 bases and the V segment lost 6 bases, leaving 8 bases of the junction unmatched. Looked up from germline, CDR1 is KGHSH and CDR2 is LQKENI. The CDR3 runs to 15 residues.

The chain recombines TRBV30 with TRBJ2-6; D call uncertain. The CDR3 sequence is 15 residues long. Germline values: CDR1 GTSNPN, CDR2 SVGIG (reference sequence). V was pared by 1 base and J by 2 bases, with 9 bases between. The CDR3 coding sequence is TGTGCCTGGAGTGAGCCTAAGACTGGGGCCAACGTCCTGACTTTC. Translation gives CAWSEPKTGANVLTF.

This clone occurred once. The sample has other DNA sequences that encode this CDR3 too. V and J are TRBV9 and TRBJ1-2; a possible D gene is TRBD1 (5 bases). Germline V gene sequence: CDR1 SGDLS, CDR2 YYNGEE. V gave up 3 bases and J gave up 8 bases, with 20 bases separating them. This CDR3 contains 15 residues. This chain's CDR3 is CASSAWDGRRTGYTF. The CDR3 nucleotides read TGTGCCAGCAGCGCCTGGGACGGGCGGCGTACGGGCTACACCTTC. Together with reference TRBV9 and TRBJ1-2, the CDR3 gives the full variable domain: DSGVTQTPKHLITATGQRVTLRCSPRSGDLSVYWYQQSLDQGLQFLIQYYNGEERAKGNILERFSAQQFPDLHSELNLSSLELGDSALYFCASSAWDGRRTGYTFGSGTRLTVV.

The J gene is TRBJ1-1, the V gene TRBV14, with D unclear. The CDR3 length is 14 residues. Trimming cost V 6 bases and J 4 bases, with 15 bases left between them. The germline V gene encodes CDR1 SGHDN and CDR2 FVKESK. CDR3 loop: CASSLDLPGTEAFF. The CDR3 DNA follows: TGTGCCAGCAGTCTTGATCTTCCGGGCACTGAAGCTTTCTTT.

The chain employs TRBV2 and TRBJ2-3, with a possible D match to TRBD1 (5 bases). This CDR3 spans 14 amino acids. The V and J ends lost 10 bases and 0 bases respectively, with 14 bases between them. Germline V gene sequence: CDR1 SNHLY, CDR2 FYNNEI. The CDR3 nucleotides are TGTGCCACTCCGGACATTTCTAGCACAGATACGCAGTATTTT. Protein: CATPDISSTDTQYF.

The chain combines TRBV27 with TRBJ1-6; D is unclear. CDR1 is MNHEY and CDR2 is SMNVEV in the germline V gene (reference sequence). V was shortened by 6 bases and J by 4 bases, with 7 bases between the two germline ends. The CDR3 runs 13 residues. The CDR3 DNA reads TGTGCCAGCAGGGCGGATTATAATTCACCCCTCCACTTT. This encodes CASRADYNSPLHF.

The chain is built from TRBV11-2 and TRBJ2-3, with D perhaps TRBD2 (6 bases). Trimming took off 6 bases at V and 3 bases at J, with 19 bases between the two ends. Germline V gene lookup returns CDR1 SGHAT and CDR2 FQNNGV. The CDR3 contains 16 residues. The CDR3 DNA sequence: TGTGCCAGCAGACCTGGGGTGGGAGGTTGGACAGATACGCAGTATTTT. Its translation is CASRPGVGGWTDTQYF.

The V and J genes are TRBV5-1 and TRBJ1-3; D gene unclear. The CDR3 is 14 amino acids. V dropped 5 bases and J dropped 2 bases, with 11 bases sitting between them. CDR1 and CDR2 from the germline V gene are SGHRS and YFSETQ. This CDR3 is CASSSPGTGNTIYF. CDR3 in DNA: TGCGCCAGCAGTTCCCCTGGTACTGGAAACACCATATATTTT.

The DNA for the CDR3 is TGTGCCAGCAGCTTAGAAACAACCACTGAAGCTTTCTTT. It codes for CASSLETTTEAFF. The genes are TRBV11-3 and TRBJ1-1; D call uncertain. The CDR3 runs 13 residues. The germline V and J ends were trimmed by 0 bases and 4 bases, with 6 bases remaining between them. The germline gives CDR1 SGHNT, CDR2 YENEEA.

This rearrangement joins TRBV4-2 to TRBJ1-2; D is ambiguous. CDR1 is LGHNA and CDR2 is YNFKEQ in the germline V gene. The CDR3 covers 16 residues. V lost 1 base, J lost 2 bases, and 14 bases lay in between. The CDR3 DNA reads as TGTGCCAGCAGCCAAGTGCTCGGAAGTCAAAACTATGGCTACACCTTC. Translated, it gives CASSQVLGSQNYGYTF.

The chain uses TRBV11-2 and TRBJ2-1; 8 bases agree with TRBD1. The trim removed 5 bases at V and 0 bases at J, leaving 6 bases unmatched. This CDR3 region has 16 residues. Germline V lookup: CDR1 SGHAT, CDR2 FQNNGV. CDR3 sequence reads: CASSPGQGASYNEQFF. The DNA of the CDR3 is TGTGCCAGCAGCCCCGGACAGGGCGCCTCCTACAATGAGCAGTTCTTC.

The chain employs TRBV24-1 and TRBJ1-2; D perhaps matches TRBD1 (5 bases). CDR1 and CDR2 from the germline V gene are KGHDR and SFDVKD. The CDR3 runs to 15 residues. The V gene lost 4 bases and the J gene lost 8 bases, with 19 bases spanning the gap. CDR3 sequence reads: CATSDSRGGAGGYTF. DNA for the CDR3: TGTGCCACCAGTGACTCACGAGGAGGGGCTGGAGGCTACACCTTC.

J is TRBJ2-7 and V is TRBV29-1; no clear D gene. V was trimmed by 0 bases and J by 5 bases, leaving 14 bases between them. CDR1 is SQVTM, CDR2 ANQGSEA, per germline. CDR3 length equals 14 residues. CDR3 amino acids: CSVEDHKEANEQYF. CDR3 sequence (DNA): TGCAGCGTTGAAGATCATAAGGAAGCAAACGAGCAGTACTTC.